One and the same sample provided the 6 T cell receptor beta chains below, sequenced in a study of T cells of healthy individuals listed by TCRdb under 2018. Library generation was performed with 5' RACE. The sequencer was an Illumina MiSeq. Using fastp at Q25 and MiXCR, TCRdb reprocessed the public reads and kept productive beta chains. Merged by CDR3 protein, the rows form single entries marked with the most common genes and DNA. The sample includes 53,000 or so distinct CDR3 sequences, with roughly 14% observed a single time. More than 15% of the sample is in the top ten clones. These receptors were collected from a human donor in good health.

This clonotype has at least ten counts. The chain links TRBV20-1 to TRBJ2-7, with D perhaps being TRBD1 or TRBD2 (5 bases each). V lost 1 base, J lost 2 bases, and 15 bases lay in between. The CDR3 has 15 residues. Germline V gene lookup returns CDR1 DFQATT and CDR2 SNEGSKA (reference sequence). This chain's CDR3 is CSARVRGLLTYEQYF. CDR3 coding DNA: TGCAGTGCTAGAGTTCGGGGCCTACTTACCTACGAGCAGTACTTC.

The V gene is TRBV7-9, the J gene TRBJ2-1; 8 bases agree with TRBD1. J gave up 8 bases and V 5 bases, and 8 bases lay outside the gene matches. CDR1 is SEHNR, CDR2 FQNEAQ, per germline (reference sequence). This CDR3 is 14 amino acids long. The CDR3 loop is CASSGAGGSDEQFF. As DNA, the CDR3 is TGTGCCAGCAGCGGAGCAGGGGGCTCGGATGAGCAGTTCTTC.

This clonotype was recorded at least ten times. J is TRBJ2-1 and V is TRBV29-1; D not certain. V was clipped by 1 base and J by 1 base, with 5 bases between them. CDR1 and CDR2 from the germline V gene are SQVTM and ANQGSEA. The CDR3 is made up of 13 amino acids. CDR3 loop: CSVEVDSYNEQFF. The CDR3, as DNA: TGCAGCGTTGAAGTGGATTCCTACAATGAGCAGTTCTTC.

This clonotype was counted ten times or more. The chain joins TRBV12-3 or TRBV12-4 to TRBJ1-1; 7 nucleotides line up with TRBD1. CDR3 length equals 14 residues. The J segment lost 2 bases and the V segment lost 7 bases, leaving 7 bases of the junction unmatched. CDR3 sequence: CASILGQRNTEAFF. The DNA for the CDR3 is TGTGCCAGCATACTGGGACAGAGAAACACTGAAGCTTTCTTT.

The CDR3 region has the DNA TGTGCCAGCAGTTTCAACACAGGGGACTACAATGAGCAGTTCTTC. Amino acids: CASSFNTGDYNEQFF. V usage is TRBV28 and J usage is TRBJ2-1, with 7 positions matching TRBD1. CDR3 size: 15 residues. V shed 3 bases and J 3 bases; nucleotides not matched to a gene: 5. Germline assignment: CDR1 MDHEN and CDR2 SYDVKM.

In this sample, this clonotype turned up many times. The V and J genes are TRBV13 and TRBJ2-3; D perhaps matches TRBD2 (6 bases). This CDR3 comprises 15 residues. CDR1 is PRHDT, CDR2 FYEKMQ, per germline (reference sequence). V gave up 1 base and J gave up 2 bases, with 10 bases separating them. CDR3: CASSLVAGITDTQYF. As DNA, the CDR3 is TGTGCCAGCAGCTTAGTTGCGGGAATCACAGATACGCAGTATTTT.